This T cell receptor (beta chain) came from a study of blood T cells in healthy people across ages. Study summary: Template-switching capture recovered about one barcoded beta molecule per two T cells.

Germline lookup yields CDR1 SQVTM and CDR2 ANQGSEA. CDR3 length: 12 residues. Primers used in a second PCR of roughly 6 to 12 cycles were a sample-barcoded 5' primer and a J-beta primer mix. TCRdb processed the 5' RACE reads anew with MiXCR; each CDR3 protein has one entry. The sample lists some 710,000 distinct CDR3 sequences; approximately 22% were seen once. Per sample, a minimum of 6 million PBMCs were isolated. This clonotype came up a few times. At one end, the junction sequence differs from germline, possibly due to a read error. This TCR was recovered from an older man in good health. The V and J genes are TRBV29-1 and TRBJ2-5; no clear D. The material sequenced was blood. CDR3: CSVSGTQEAQYF. CDR3 in DNA: TGCAGCGTATCGGGCACCCAAGAGGCCCAGTACTTC.